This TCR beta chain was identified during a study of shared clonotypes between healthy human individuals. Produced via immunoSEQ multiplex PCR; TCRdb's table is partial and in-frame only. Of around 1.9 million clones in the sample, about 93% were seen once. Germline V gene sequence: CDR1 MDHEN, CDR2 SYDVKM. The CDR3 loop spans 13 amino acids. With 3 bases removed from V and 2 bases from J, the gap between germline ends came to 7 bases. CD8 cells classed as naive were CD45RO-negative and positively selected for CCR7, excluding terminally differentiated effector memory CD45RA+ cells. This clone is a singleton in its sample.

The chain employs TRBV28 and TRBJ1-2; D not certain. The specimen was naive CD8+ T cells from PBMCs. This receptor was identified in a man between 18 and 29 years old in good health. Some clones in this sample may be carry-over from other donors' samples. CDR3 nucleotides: TGTGCCAGCAGTTTTGTACAGAACTATGGCTACACCTTC. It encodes CASSFVQNYGYTF.